The clone carrying this T cell receptor (beta chain) was seen more than once but under ten times. The entry originates in a study of blood T cell repertoires in COVID-19. The data were produced by immunoSEQ multiplex PCR, yet TCRdb's version contains in-frame clones alone and is incomplete. The profile shows roughly 130,000 clones, about three quarters of them singletons. Sequenced: peripheral blood. The clonotype was recovered from a man older than 75 with acute or convalescent COVID-19.

CDR3 sequence reads: CASSTVFGTANTGELFF. The CDR3 DNA reads TGTGCCAGCAGCACAGTGTTCGGGACAGCGAACACCGGGGAGCTGTTTTTT. The chain joins TRBV7-2 to TRBJ2-2; TRBD1 aligns across 7 bases. J lost 0 bases, V lost 5 bases, and 9 bases had no gene match. Germline loops: CDR1 SGHTA, CDR2 FQGNSA. The CDR3 extends over 17 amino acids.